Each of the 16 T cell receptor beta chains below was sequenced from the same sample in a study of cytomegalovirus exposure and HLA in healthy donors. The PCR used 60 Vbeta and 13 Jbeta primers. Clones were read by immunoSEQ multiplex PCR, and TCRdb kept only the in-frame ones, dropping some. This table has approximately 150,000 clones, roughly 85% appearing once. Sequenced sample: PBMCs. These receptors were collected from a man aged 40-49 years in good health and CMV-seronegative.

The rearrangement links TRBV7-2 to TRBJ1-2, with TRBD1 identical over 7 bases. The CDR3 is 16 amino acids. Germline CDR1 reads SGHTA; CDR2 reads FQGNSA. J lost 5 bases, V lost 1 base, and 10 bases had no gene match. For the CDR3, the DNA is TGTGCCAGCAGCTTAGAGTTTGGGCGGACAGGATATGGCTACACCTTC. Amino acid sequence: CASSLEFGRTGYGYTF.

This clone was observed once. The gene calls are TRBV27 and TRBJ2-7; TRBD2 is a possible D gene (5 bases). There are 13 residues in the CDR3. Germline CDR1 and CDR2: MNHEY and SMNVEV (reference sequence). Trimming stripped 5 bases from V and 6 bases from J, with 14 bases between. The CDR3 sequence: CASSRPAGLEQYF. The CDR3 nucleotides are TGTGCCAGCAGTCGGCCGGCCGGACTCGAGCAGTACTTC.

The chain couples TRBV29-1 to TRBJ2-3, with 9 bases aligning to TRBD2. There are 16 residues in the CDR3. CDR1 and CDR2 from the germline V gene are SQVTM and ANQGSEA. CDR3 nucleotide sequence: TGCAGTCACAGTCCGACTAGCGGATCTAGCACAGATACGCAGTATTTT. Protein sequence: CSHSPTSGSSTDTQYF.

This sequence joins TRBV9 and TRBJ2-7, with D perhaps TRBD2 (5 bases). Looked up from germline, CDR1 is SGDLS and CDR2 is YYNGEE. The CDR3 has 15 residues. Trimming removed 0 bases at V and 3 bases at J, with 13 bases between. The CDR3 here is CASSVGADWGYEQYF. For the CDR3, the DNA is TGTGCCAGCAGCGTAGGAGCGGACTGGGGCTACGAGCAGTACTTC.

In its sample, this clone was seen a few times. CDR3 coding DNA: TGTGCCAGCAGCTTACAGGGTTCCTACGAGCAGTACTTC. It translates to CASSLQGSYEQYF. The chain employs TRBV11-2 and TRBJ2-7, with a tentative D call TRBD1 (5 bases). The CDR3 length is 13 residues. Germline CDR1 is SGHAT and CDR2 is FQNNGV. The V and J ends lost 2 bases and 1 base respectively, with 6 bases between them.

CDR3 amino acids: CASSLITGGSYNEQFF. CDR3 nucleotides: TGTGCCAGCAGCTTGATAACAGGGGGCTCCTACAATGAGCAGTTCTTC. The chain uses TRBV5-4 and TRBJ2-1; 8 bases fit TRBD1. The CDR3 loop spans 16 amino acids. V was pared by 1 base and J by 0 bases, with 3 bases of the junction left unmatched. Germline CDR1 is SGHNT and CDR2 is YYREEE (reference sequence). Full variable domain (outside the CDR3, taken from reference TRBV5-4 and TRBJ2-1): ETGVTQSPTHLIKTRGQQVTLRCSSQSGHNTVSWYQQALGQGPQFIFQYYREEENGRGNFPPRFSGLQFPNYSSELNVNALELDDSALYLCASSLITGGSYNEQFFGPGTRLTVL.

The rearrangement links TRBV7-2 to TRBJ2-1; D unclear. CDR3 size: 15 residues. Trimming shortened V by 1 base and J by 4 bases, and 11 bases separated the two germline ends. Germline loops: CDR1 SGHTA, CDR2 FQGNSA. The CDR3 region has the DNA TGTGCCAGCAGCTTAGGCGCTCTACCTTACAATGAGCAGTTCTTC. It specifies CASSLGALPYNEQFF.

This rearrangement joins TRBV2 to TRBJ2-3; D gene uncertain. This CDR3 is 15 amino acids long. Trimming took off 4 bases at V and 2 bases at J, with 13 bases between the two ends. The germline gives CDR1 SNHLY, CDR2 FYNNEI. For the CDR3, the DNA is TGTGCCAGCAGTGTTGGCCTTGCCCCCACAGATACGCAGTATTTT. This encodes CASSVGLAPTDTQYF.

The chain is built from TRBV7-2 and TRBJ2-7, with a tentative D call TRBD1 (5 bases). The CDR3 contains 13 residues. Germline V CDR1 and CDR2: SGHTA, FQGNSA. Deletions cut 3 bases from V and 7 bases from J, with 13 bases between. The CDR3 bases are TGTGCCAGCAGCTTTTCAACTCAGGGTGAGCAGTACTTC. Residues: CASSFSTQGEQYF. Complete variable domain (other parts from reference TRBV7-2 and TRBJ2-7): GAGVSQSPSNKVTEKGKDVELRCDPISGHTALYWYRQSLGQGLEFLIYFQGNSAPDKSGLPSDRFSAERTGGSVSTLTIQRTQQEDSAVYLCASSFSTQGEQYFGPGTRLTVT.

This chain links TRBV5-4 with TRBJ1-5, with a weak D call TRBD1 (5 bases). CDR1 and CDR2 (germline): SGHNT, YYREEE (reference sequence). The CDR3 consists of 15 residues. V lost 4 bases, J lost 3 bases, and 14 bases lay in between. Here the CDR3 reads CASSRDLTPNQPQHF. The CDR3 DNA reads TGTGCCAGCAGCCGGGACTTAACCCCCAATCAGCCCCAGCATTTT.

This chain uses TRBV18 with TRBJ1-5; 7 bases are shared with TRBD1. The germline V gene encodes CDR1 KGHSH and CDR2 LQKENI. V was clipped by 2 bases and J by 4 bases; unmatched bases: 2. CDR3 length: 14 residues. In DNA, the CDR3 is TGTGCCAGCTCACCAGGGACAGATAATCAGCCCCAGCATTTT. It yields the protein CASSPGTDNQPQHF.

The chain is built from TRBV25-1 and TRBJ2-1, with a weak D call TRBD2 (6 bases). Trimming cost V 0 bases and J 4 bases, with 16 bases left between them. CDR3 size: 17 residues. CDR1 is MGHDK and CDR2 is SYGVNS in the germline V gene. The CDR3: CASSEYGAGRGYNEQFF. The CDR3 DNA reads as TGTGCCAGCAGTGAATATGGGGCGGGAAGGGGATACAATGAGCAGTTCTTC.

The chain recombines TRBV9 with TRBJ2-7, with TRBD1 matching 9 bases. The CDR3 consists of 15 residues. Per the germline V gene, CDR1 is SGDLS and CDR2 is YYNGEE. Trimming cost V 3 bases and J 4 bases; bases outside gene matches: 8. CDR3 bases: TGTGCCAGCAGCGCCCGACAGGGGGTCGGGTACGAGCAGTACTTC. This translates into CASSARQGVGYEQYF.

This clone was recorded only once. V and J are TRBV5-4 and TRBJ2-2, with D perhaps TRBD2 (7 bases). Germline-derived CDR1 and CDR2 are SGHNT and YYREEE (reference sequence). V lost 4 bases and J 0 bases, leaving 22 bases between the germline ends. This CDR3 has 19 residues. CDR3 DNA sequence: TGTGCCAGCAGCCCTAATAGCCCGGGGGGCTTCTCGAACACCGGGGAGCTGTTTTTT. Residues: CASSPNSPGGFSNTGELFF.

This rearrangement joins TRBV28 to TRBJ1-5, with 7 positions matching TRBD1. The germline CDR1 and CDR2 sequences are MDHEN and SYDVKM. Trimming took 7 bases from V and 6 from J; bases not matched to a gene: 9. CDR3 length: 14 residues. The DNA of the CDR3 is TGTGCCAGCAATACAGGACAGGTCGCTCAGCCCCAGCATTTT. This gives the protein CASNTGQVAQPQHF. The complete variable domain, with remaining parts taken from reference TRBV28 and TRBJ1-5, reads DVKVTQSSRYLVKRTGEKVFLECVQDMDHENMFWYRQDPGLGLRLIYFSYDVKMKEKGDIPEGYSVSREKKERFSLILESASTNQTSMYLCASNTGQVAQPQHFGDGTRLSIL.

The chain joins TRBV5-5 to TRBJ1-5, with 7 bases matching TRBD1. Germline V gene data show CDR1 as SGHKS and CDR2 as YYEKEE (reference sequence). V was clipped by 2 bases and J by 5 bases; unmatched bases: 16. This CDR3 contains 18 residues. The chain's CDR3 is CASSLLLVDRVVDQPQHF. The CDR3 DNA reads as TGTGCCAGCAGCTTACTTCTTGTCGACAGGGTTGTAGATCAGCCCCAGCATTTT.